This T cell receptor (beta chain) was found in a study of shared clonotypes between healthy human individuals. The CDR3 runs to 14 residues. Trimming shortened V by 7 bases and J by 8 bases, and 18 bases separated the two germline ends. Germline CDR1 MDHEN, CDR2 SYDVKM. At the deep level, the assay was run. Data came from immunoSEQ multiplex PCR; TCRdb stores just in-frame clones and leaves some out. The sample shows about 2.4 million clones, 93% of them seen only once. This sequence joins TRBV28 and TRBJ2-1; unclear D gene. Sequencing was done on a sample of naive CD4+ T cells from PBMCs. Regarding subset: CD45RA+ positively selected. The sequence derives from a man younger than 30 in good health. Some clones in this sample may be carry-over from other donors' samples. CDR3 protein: CASTTPPGRDEQFF. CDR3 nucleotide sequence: TGTGCCAGCACCACCCCACCGGGCCGCGATGAGCAGTTCTTC. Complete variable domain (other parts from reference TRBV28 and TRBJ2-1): DVKVTQSSRYLVKRTGEKVFLECVQDMDHENMFWYRQDPGLGLRLIYFSYDVKMKEKGDIPEGYSVSREKKERFSLILESASTNQTSMYLCASTTPPGRDEQFFGPGTRLTVL.